The present T cell receptor beta chain was sequenced within a study of T cell clonality in common variable immunodeficiency. This clone was seen at least ten times. Antigen: not known. The sequenced fragment ends 3 residues before the CDR3 boundary, so the rest is inferred from the germline J gene. Here immunoSEQ multiplex PCR was the method, and the copy in TCRdb shows in-frame clones only, minus some. The sample yields around 81,000 clones, without any singletons. Germline V gene data show CDR1 as LNHDA and CDR2 as SQIVND (reference sequence). There are 13 residues in the CDR3. Donors gave roughly 5 to 8 ml heparinized peripheral whole blood. Overall study results and limits: CVID subjects had higher TCRbeta clonality than healthy controls, most marked in about a third. Common variable immunodeficiency TCR beta sequences reportedly had fewer deletions and N-nucleotide insertions. Fewer TCRbeta clones were shared among CVID subjects than controls.

Specimen: peripheral blood mononuclear cells. This TCR was sampled from a person aged 18 to 75 in good health. The chain has TRBV19 and TRBJ1-1; D gene unclear. Incomplete CDR3 DNA: TGTGCCAGTAGTATGTGGGTCGCCGGGGAA. Translating it yields CASSMWVAGE. The whole CDR3 is CASSMWVAGEAFF.